This entry lists 29 T cell receptor beta chains sequenced from one sample in a study of blood T cell repertoires in COVID-19. The table came from immunoSEQ multiplex PCR; TCRdb's copy has only in-frame clones and leaves some out. The sample lists 200,000 to 250,000 clones, about 83% seen once, with 3% to 4.5% in the top ten. The sequencing sample was made of PBMCs or T cells enriched from blood (not recorded which). The receptors stem from a woman in her thirties or forties who had been exposed to COVID-19.

This sequence joins TRBV6-1 and TRBJ2-1; 8 nucleotides match TRBD2. This CDR3 has 16 amino acids. The germline V gene has CDR1 MNHNS and CDR2 SASEGT. Unmatched junction bases numbered 12, after V lost 3 bases and J lost 8 bases. This chain's CDR3 is CASSDSGGAIKHEQFF. The CDR3 DNA reads TGTGCCAGCAGTGATTCGGGGGGGGCTATCAAGCATGAGCAGTTCTTC.

Remarks on this clone: The junction and the germline gene differ at one end; a read error may be behind it. The CDR3 reads CASRLDKRNTIYF. CDR3 in DNA: TGTGCCAGCAGATTAGACAAAAGAAACACCATATATTTT. The chain links TRBV12-3 or TRBV12-4 to TRBJ1-3, with D unclear. This CDR3 has 13 amino acids.

V gene TRBV9 combines with J gene TRBJ2-1; D possibly corresponds to TRBD1 (6 bases). CDR1 is SGDLS and CDR2 is YYNGEE in the germline V gene. Trimming took 4 bases from V and 4 from J, leaving 9 bases between them. The length of the CDR3 is 13 residues. DNA for the CDR3: TGTGCCAGCAGCCCCGGACAGTACAATGAGCAGTTCTTC. It yields the protein CASSPGQYNEQFF.

The chain employs TRBV3-1 (or the pseudogene TRBV3-2) and TRBJ2-5; TRBD1 might be the D (5 bases). Germline V gene sequence: CDR1 LGHDT, CDR2 YNNKEL (reference sequence). The V gene lost 2 bases and the J gene lost 1 base, with 14 bases spanning the gap. This CDR3 is built from 16 residues. In DNA, the CDR3 is TGTGCCAGCAGCCAAAACCTAAGGGGATCCCAAGAGACCCAGTACTTC. It is translated as CASSQNLRGSQETQYF.

The V gene is TRBV25-1, the J gene TRBJ2-7, with TRBD1 matching over 10 bases. This CDR3 contains 15 residues. Trimming removed 6 bases from V and 1 base from J; junction bases left unmatched: 6. From germline, CDR1 is MGHDK and CDR2 SYGVNS. The CDR3 DNA sequence: TGTGCCAGCAGGGCCGGGACAGGGGCGTCCTACGAGCAGTACTTC. Residues: CASRAGTGASYEQYF.

The rearrangement joins TRBV5-8 to TRBJ2-5, with D unclear. V was clipped by 0 bases and J by 5 bases, with 14 bases between them. CDR3 length: 15 residues. CDR1 is SGHTS, CDR2 YDEGEE, per germline. In DNA, the CDR3 is TGTGCCAGCAGCTTGGGGTCGAGGCCTGGGGAGACCCAGTACTTC. As protein: CASSLGSRPGETQYF. The complete variable domain, with remaining parts taken from reference TRBV5-8 and TRBJ2-5, reads EAGVTQSPTHLIKTRGQQATLRCSPISGHTSVYWYQQALGLGLQFLLWYDEGEERNRGNFPPRFSGRQFPNYSSELNVNALELEDSALYLCASSLGSRPGETQYFGPGTRLLVL.

Here the CDR3 reads CASIPESTNEKLFF. The CDR3, as DNA: TGTGCCAGCATCCCGGAGTCAACTAATGAAAAACTGTTTTTT. The rearrangement joins TRBV6-5 to TRBJ1-4, with D uncertain. Germline CDR1 reads MNHEY; CDR2 reads SVGAGI. This CDR3 spans 14 amino acids. The V and J ends lost 7 bases and 0 bases respectively, with 9 bases between them.

CDR3 nucleotide sequence: TGTGCCAGCAGCTTAGCCGGCGGCGGGGCCTGGTACAATGAGCAGTTCTTC. Amino acid sequence: CASSLAGGGAWYNEQFF. The chain has TRBV7-3 and TRBJ2-1, with D perhaps TRBD2 (6 bases). This CDR3 region has 17 residues. The V gene's germline CDR1 is SGHTA and CDR2 FQGTGA. The V end was cut by 2 bases, the J end by 4 bases, with 18 bases between.

The chain recombines TRBV2 with TRBJ2-7; 11 positions agree with TRBD1. There are 14 residues in the CDR3. Trimming cost V 10 bases and J 1 base; bases outside gene matches: 6. Germline-derived CDR1 and CDR2 are SNHLY and FYNNEI. The CDR3: CATTGTGGSYEQYF. The CDR3 DNA sequence: TGTGCCACAACCGGGACAGGGGGTTCCTACGAGCAGTACTTC.

The chain couples TRBV29-1 to TRBJ2-5, with D perhaps matching TRBD1 (6 bases). Germline CDR1 SQVTM, CDR2 ANQGSEA. Deletions cut 4 bases from V and 5 bases from J, with 11 bases between. There are 12 residues in the CDR3. The CDR3 loop is CSVGDRSETQYF. CDR3 sequence (DNA): TGCAGCGTTGGCGACAGGTCTGAGACCCAGTACTTC. The variable domain in full, completed from reference TRBV29-1 and TRBJ2-5, reads SAVISQKPSRDICQRGTSLTIQCQVDSQVTMMFWYRQQPGQSLTLIATANQGSEATYESGFVIDKFPISRPNLTFSTLTVSNMSPEDSSIYLCSVGDRSETQYFGPGTRLLVL.

The rearrangement joins TRBV19 to TRBJ1-5; 8 bases fit TRBD1. Germline lookup yields CDR1 LNHDA and CDR2 SQIVND (reference sequence). Germline trimming cut 4 bases from V and 0 bases from J; bases unmatched to any gene: 8. The length of the CDR3 is 17 residues. This chain's CDR3 is CASSNPDRGRSNQPQHF. The CDR3 bases are TGTGCCAGTAGTAACCCTGACAGGGGCCGTAGCAATCAGCCCCAGCATTTT.

The rearrangement joins TRBV25-1 to TRBJ1-5; no clear D gene. Trimming removed 8 bases at V and 2 bases at J, with 16 bases between. The CDR3 extends over 15 amino acids. CDR1 MGHDK and CDR2 SYGVNS come from the germline V gene. The CDR3 sequence is CASGGGQDGNQPQHF. CDR3 bases: TGTGCCAGCGGAGGAGGGCAGGATGGCAATCAGCCCCAGCATTTT.

This clone was picked up a small number of times. The chain combines TRBV5-1 with TRBJ2-3; TRBD2 agrees at 7 bases. Germline lookup yields CDR1 SGHRS and CDR2 YFSETQ. The CDR3 has 16 amino acids. J was trimmed by 0 bases and V by 0 bases; bases with no gene match: 4. The CDR3 sequence: CASSLVAGDSTDTQYF. The CDR3 DNA reads as TGCGCCAGCAGCTTGGTCGCGGGGGATAGCACAGATACGCAGTATTTT.

The rearrangement joins TRBV4-1 to TRBJ1-1; D uncertain. The CDR3 loop spans 15 amino acids. V was pared by 0 bases and J by 3 bases, with 11 bases between. Germline CDR1 and CDR2: MGHRA and YSYEKL. Here the CDR3 DNA reads TGCGCCAGCAGCCAAGATTTACAGCCATACACTGAAGCTTTCTTT. It specifies CASSQDLQPYTEAFF.

Remarks on this clone: Other DNA sequences in the same sample also yield this CDR3. This rearrangement joins TRBV19 to TRBJ1-2; possible D gene TRBD1, 5 bases. The CDR3 is 13 amino acids. Germline CDR1 reads LNHDA; CDR2 reads SQIVND (reference sequence). The V end lost 3 bases, the J end lost 2 bases, and 7 bases lay between the germline ends. CDR3 bases: TGTGCCAGTAGTATCGGGGGGAACTATGGCTACACCTTC. Protein sequence: CASSIGGNYGYTF.

V gene TRBV18 combines with J gene TRBJ2-1; a weak D match, TRBD1 (5 bases). CDR1 is KGHSH and CDR2 is LQKENI in the germline V gene. This CDR3 has 14 residues. V was shortened by 8 bases and J by 2 bases, with 13 bases between the two germline ends. CDR3 in DNA: TGTGCCAGCCTGGGGCAGAGGACCTACAATGAGCAGTTCTTC. The encoded protein is CASLGQRTYNEQFF.

The chain uses TRBV4-2 and TRBJ2-2, with D perhaps TRBD2 (6 bases). The CDR3 runs 17 residues. V gave up 1 base and J gave up 4 bases, with 16 bases separating them. CDR1 is LGHNA, CDR2 YNFKEQ, per germline. The CDR3 nucleotides read TGTGCCAGCAGCCAAGTTAAGGGCCAGGGACTCACCGGGGAGCTGTTTTTT. It is translated as CASSQVKGQGLTGELFF.

The CDR3: CASSPGSESSYEQYF. The CDR3 coding sequence is TGTGCCAGCAGCCCAGGCTCAGAAAGCTCCTACGAGCAGTACTTC. The chain is built from TRBV9 and TRBJ2-7; no clear D gene. CDR1 is SGDLS, CDR2 YYNGEE, per germline. Trimming cost V 4 bases and J 0 bases, with 14 bases left between them. There are 15 residues in the CDR3.

The rearrangement links TRBV4-1 to TRBJ1-1; no clear D. Between the trimmed V and J ends, which lost 5 bases and 3 bases, there was a span of 10 bases. The CDR3 has 13 amino acids. Germline CDR1 is MGHRA and CDR2 is YSYEKL. The CDR3 bases are TGCGCCAGCAGCTACGAACGGGACACTGAAGCTTTCTTT. It translates to CASSYERDTEAFF.

The rearrangement links TRBV4-1 to TRBJ2-2; 14 bases line up with TRBD2. The CDR3 is made up of 21 amino acids. The germline V gene encodes CDR1 MGHRA and CDR2 YSYEKL. The V segment lost 4 bases and the J segment 5 bases; nucleotides outside the gene matches: 18. CDR3 loop: CASSPSGLAGDFGLGTGELFF. Here the CDR3 DNA reads TGCGCCAGCAGCCCCTCGGGACTAGCGGGGGACTTCGGGCTGGGGACCGGGGAGCTGTTTTTT.

The CDR3 DNA sequence: TGCAGCGTAGCCCCAGGGGGGACGGACACTGAAGCTTTCTTT. It codes for CSVAPGGTDTEAFF. This chain uses TRBV29-1 with TRBJ1-1; 7 bases agree with TRBD1. CDR1 is SQVTM, CDR2 ANQGSEA, per germline. The CDR3 runs 14 residues. With 6 bases clipped from V and 3 bases from J, the junction kept 10 bases outside the gene matches.

The V and J genes are TRBV5-4 and TRBJ2-1, with a weak D call TRBD2 (5 bases). V lost 1 base to trimming and J lost 0 bases, with 8 bases between them. From germline, CDR1 is SGHNT and CDR2 YYREEE (reference sequence). The CDR3 loop spans 15 amino acids. CDR3 coding DNA: TGTGCCAGCAGCTTGACCGGGAACTCCTACAATGAGCAGTTCTTC. It yields the protein CASSLTGNSYNEQFF.

The chain is built from TRBV6-1 and TRBJ1-5; possibly TRBD1 for D (5 bases). V gave up 0 bases and J gave up 2 bases, with 11 bases separating them. The CDR3 loop spans 16 amino acids. Germline V gene lookup returns CDR1 MNHNS and CDR2 SASEGT. CDR3 DNA: TGTGCCAGCAGTGAAGCGCAGGGATGGGGCAATCAGCCCCAGCATTTT. It yields the protein CASSEAQGWGNQPQHF.

The rearrangement joins TRBV5-1 to TRBJ2-3; TRBD1 matches at 8 bases. The length of the CDR3 is 15 residues. With V trimmed by 4 bases and J by 4 bases, 8 bases remained unmatched. Germline-derived CDR1 and CDR2 are SGHRS and YFSETQ. The DNA of the CDR3 is TGCGCCAGCAGCCTAACGACAGGGGTGGCAGATACGCAGTATTTT. Protein sequence: CASSLTTGVADTQYF.

The chain links TRBV5-1 to TRBJ1-3, with D maybe TRBD1 (5 bases). The CDR3 has 15 residues. Trimming left V 2 bases short and J 1 base short, with 10 bases between. The germline V gene has CDR1 SGHRS and CDR2 YFSETQ. DNA of the CDR3: TGCGCCAGCAGCTTTTCAGGGCCTTCTGGAAACACCATATATTTT. It encodes CASSFSGPSGNTIYF.

This chain links TRBV19 with TRBJ2-2; a possible D gene is TRBD2 (6 bases). Germline CDR1 and CDR2: LNHDA and SQIVND (reference sequence). The length of the CDR3 is 15 residues. V dropped 6 bases and J dropped 0 bases, with 11 bases sitting between them. Here the CDR3 DNA reads TGTGCCAGTAGGTTCGGGAGTACGAACACCGGGGAGCTGTTTTTT. Translation: CASRFGSTNTGELFF.

V usage is TRBV30 and J usage is TRBJ2-7, with D perhaps matching TRBD1 (5 bases). CDR3 length equals 14 residues. Germline V CDR1 and CDR2: GTSNPN, SVGIG (reference sequence). V was clipped by 3 bases and J by 3 bases, with 15 bases between them. This CDR3 is CAWSPLLGHYEQYF. Written as DNA, the CDR3 is TGTGCCTGGAGCCCCCTCCTGGGGCACTACGAGCAGTACTTC.

The J gene is TRBJ2-7, the V gene TRBV18, with D possibly TRBD1 on 6 matching bases. The ends were cut back, 1 base at V and 2 bases at J, with 15 bases in the middle. This CDR3 comprises 16 residues. The germline CDR1 and CDR2 sequences are KGHSH and LQKENI. DNA for the CDR3: TGTGCCAGCTCACCACTAACCCGGACAGAAGCCTACGAGCAGTACTTC. Amino acid sequence: CASSPLTRTEAYEQYF.

The chain carries TRBV5-1 and TRBJ2-5, with 13 bases identical to TRBD2. The V segment lost 4 bases and the J segment 0 bases; nucleotides outside the gene matches: 9. Germline-derived CDR1 and CDR2 are SGHRS and YFSETQ. CDR3 length: 18 amino acids. CDR3 in amino acids: CASSAPSGTSGDQETQYF. CDR3 DNA: TGCGCCAGCAGCGCCCCCTCCGGGACTAGCGGGGACCAAGAGACCCAGTACTTC.